The 9 T cell receptor beta chains given below trace back to one sample, sequenced in a study of CD8 T cells in Susac syndrome. RNA was extracted with the RNeasy kit, and a quantity of roughly 0.5 to 1 ug was reverse transcribed using random hexamers. In TCRdb, the immunoSEQ multiplex PCR reads were re-called with MiXCR into one record per CDR3 protein. The table lists about 300,000 distinct CDR3 sequences, around 92% of them singletons. Sequencing was carried out using CD4+ T cells from PBMCs. The receptors originated from a human donor with multiple sclerosis.

This clonotype was seen only a few times. This chain connects TRBV12-3 or TRBV12-4 to TRBJ2-3; D gene ambiguous. The CDR3 covers 13 residues. Between the trimmed V and J ends, which lost 6 bases and 1 base, there was a span of 8 bases. The CDR3 bases are TGTGCCAGCAGCTCGCCTGGCACAGATACGCAGTATTTT. It codes for CASSSPGTDTQYF.

This chain links TRBV12-3 or TRBV12-4 with TRBJ2-7; the match to TRBD2 covers 10 bases. With 3 bases clipped from V and 7 bases from J, the junction kept 9 bases outside the gene matches. This CDR3 has 15 residues. The CDR3 sequence: CASSLGLASQGEQYF. DNA for the CDR3: TGTGCCAGCAGTTTGGGACTAGCGTCCCAAGGGGAGCAGTACTTC.

J is TRBJ1-5 and V is TRBV20-1; 10 bases match TRBD1. In germline, CDR1 is DFQATT, CDR2 SNEGSKA (reference sequence). This CDR3 spans 18 amino acids. The V segment lost 6 bases and the J segment 5 bases; nucleotides outside the gene matches: 19. The CDR3 spells CSAVLRDRGQMGDQPQHF. The DNA of the CDR3 is TGCAGTGCCGTGCTCCGAGACAGGGGGCAAATGGGAGATCAGCCCCAGCATTTT.

This chain links TRBV7-3 with TRBJ2-3; the D is unclear. Germline V CDR1 and CDR2: SGHTA, FQGTGA. Between the trimmed V and J ends, which lost 0 bases and 6 bases, there was a span of 13 bases. There are 15 residues in the CDR3. The CDR3 DNA follows: TGTGCCAGCAGCTTAACGCGCGTTATGGGGGATACGCAGTATTTT. This gives the protein CASSLTRVMGDTQYF.

V and J are TRBV7-2 and TRBJ2-7, with 11 nucleotides matching TRBD2. Germline V gives CDR1 SGHTA, CDR2 FQGNSA. The CDR3 has 14 amino acids. V dropped 0 bases and J dropped 9; count of bases not matched to a gene: 4. The CDR3 coding sequence is TGTGCCAGCAGCTTAGCGGTAGCGGGAGGGAGGCAGTACTTC. Translation gives CASSLAVAGGRQYF.

The DNA for the CDR3 is TGCGCCAGCAGCCAGGGGGTCCACCTCCGCTCTCGTACGGCCAACGTCCTGACTTTC. This codes for CASSQGVHLRSRTANVLTF. This sequence joins TRBV4-1 and TRBJ2-6; D possibly matches TRBD1 or TRBD2 (5 bases each). This CDR3 is built from 19 residues. Per the germline V gene, CDR1 is MGHRA and CDR2 is YSYEKL. V was trimmed by 3 bases and J by 6 bases, leaving 24 bases between them.

The genes are TRBV11-3 and TRBJ1-1; D not resolved. Trimming stripped 1 base from V and 10 bases from J, with 19 bases between. This CDR3 is built from 15 residues. CDR1 is SGHNT and CDR2 is YENEEA in the germline V gene. As DNA, the CDR3 is TGTGCCAGCAGCTTAGTGGGATACGAGGAGGCTGGAGCTTTCTTT. This translates into CASSLVGYEEAGAFF.

The chain joins TRBV18 to TRBJ2-5; either TRBD1 or TRBD2 may supply D (5 bases each). CDR3 length: 13 residues. The V end was cut by 6 bases, the J end by 5 bases, with 13 bases between. Germline CDR1 and CDR2: KGHSH and LQKENI. As DNA, the CDR3 is TGTGCCAGCTCCCTGGGGACCTCGGAGACCCAGTACTTC. Residues: CASSLGTSETQYF.

This clonotype was detected once. V gene TRBV20-1 combines with J gene TRBJ2-1; 12 bases match TRBD2. This CDR3 is built from 14 residues. Germline V gene sequence: CDR1 DFQATT, CDR2 SNEGSKA (reference sequence). The V segment lost 6 bases and the J segment 4 bases; nucleotides outside the gene matches: 4. The CDR3 here is CSAASGGGYNEQFF. In DNA, the CDR3 is TGCAGTGCGGCTAGCGGGGGGGGGTACAATGAGCAGTTCTTC.